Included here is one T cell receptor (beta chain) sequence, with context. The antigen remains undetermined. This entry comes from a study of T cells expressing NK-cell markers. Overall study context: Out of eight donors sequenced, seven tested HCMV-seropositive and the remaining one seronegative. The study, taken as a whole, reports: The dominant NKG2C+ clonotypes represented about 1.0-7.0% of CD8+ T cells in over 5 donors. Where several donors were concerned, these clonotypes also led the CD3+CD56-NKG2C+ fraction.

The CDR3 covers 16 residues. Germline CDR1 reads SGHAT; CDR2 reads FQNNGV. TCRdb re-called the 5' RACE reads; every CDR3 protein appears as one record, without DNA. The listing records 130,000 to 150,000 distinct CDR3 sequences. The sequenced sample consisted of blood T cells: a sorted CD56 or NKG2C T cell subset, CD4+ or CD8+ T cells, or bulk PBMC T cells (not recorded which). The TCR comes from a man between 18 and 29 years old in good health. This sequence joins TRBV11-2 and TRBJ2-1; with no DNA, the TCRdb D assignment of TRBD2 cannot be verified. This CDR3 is CASSQREVFSYNEQFF.